The TCR beta chain described here comes from a study of blood T cell repertoires in COVID-19. Study summary: Both acute and convalescent COVID-19 samples were obtained from the United States, Italy and Spain. Sample material is recorded as cDNA or gDNA derived from T cells, B-cell-depleted T cells, or PBMCs.

Source study methods: Amplifying reference gene primers gave estimates of nucleated cell counts. TCRdb's table, derived via immunoSEQ multiplex PCR, lists solely in-frame clones and lacks some. D and trimming were read from the DNA, whereas the V and J calls and clone size are those reported in that table. Altogether about 75,000 clones are present, 75% to 85% being singletons, with the ten largest covering about 5.4%. CDR3 length: 20 residues. The origin of this receptor is a woman older than 75 with active or convalescent COVID-19. Sequenced: peripheral blood. The gene calls are TRBV21-1 and TRBJ2-1; the table's TRBD2 call for D was not verified on the DNA. TRBV21-1 is marked as a pseudogene. The CDR3: CASSGGTIPLAGGSYNEQFF. The CDR3 region has the DNA TGTGCCAGCAGCGGGGGCACTATACCACTAGCGGGAGGGTCCTACAATGAGCAGTTCTTC.